These 32 T cell receptor beta chains were sequenced from one sample in a study of identical twins. TCRdb fed the 5' RACE reads into MiXCR, producing one record per CDR3 protein. The table records 450,000 to 650,000 distinct CDR3 sequences, around 15% of them present only once. These data were also reused for a study on yellow fever vaccine responses in identical twins.

Specimen: CD4+ T cells sorted from blood. These TCRs come from a woman aged 18-29 years in good health.

The chain uses TRBV14 and TRBJ1-1; 7 bases are shared with TRBD1. This CDR3 has 15 residues. J gave up 7 bases and V 4 bases, and 12 bases lay outside the gene matches. CDR1 and CDR2 from the germline V gene are SGHDN and FVKESK. CDR3: CASSPYRGPMVEAFF. CDR3 nucleotides: TGTGCCAGCAGCCCCTACAGGGGACCTATGGTTGAAGCTTTCTTT.

The chain joins TRBV29-1 to TRBJ1-1, with 8 bases lining up with TRBD1. V was clipped by 7 bases and J by 0 bases; unmatched bases: 4. The length of the CDR3 is 13 residues. Germline V lookup: CDR1 SQVTM, CDR2 ANQGSEA. CDR3 loop: CSAGTGMNTEAFF. CDR3 bases: TGCAGCGCTGGGACAGGTATGAACACTGAAGCTTTCTTT.

The sample holds a few counts of this clonotype. J is TRBJ2-7 and V is TRBV20-1; tentative D call: TRBD2 (5 bases). Germline loops: CDR1 DFQATT, CDR2 SNEGSKA (reference sequence). The CDR3 totals 13 residues. Trimming took 1 base from V and 5 from J, leaving 12 bases between them. CDR3 in amino acids: CSARVIGGHEQYF. CDR3 DNA sequence: TGCAGTGCTAGAGTTATAGGAGGCCACGAGCAGTACTTC.

This clonotype showed up just a few times. The rearrangement uses TRBV28 and TRBJ1-5, with unresolved D. Trimming cost V 6 bases and J 1 base, with 13 bases left between them. This CDR3 contains 15 residues. Looked up from germline, CDR1 is MDHEN and CDR2 is SYDVKM. In nucleotides, the CDR3 is TGTGCCAGCAGATCCGACGCGGGGAGCAATCAGCCCCAGCATTTT. Its translation is CASRSDAGSNQPQHF.

This clonotype was seen at least ten times. This chain uses TRBV9 with TRBJ1-2; D is ambiguous. V dropped 0 bases and J dropped 2 bases, with 5 bases sitting between them. Per the germline V gene, CDR1 is SGDLS and CDR2 is YYNGEE. CDR3 size: 13 residues. CDR3 sequence reads: CASSVVGNYGYTF. For the CDR3, the DNA is TGTGCCAGCAGCGTAGTAGGGAACTATGGCTACACCTTC.

This clonotype was counted only a few times. V and J are TRBV6-5 and TRBJ2-2; a possible D gene is TRBD1 (6 bases). The germline gives CDR1 MNHEY, CDR2 SVGAGI. Trimming removed 2 bases at V and 3 bases at J, with 10 bases between. CDR3 length equals 15 residues. This CDR3 is CASSYEGVDTGELFF. As DNA, the CDR3 is TGTGCCAGCAGTTACGAGGGGGTGGACACCGGGGAGCTGTTTTTT.

The chain couples TRBV20-1 to TRBJ1-6, with 8 positions matching TRBD1. With 3 bases clipped from V and 5 bases from J, the junction kept 6 bases outside the gene matches. Per the germline V gene, CDR1 is DFQATT and CDR2 is SNEGSKA (reference sequence). The CDR3 spans 15 residues. The CDR3 nucleotides read TGCAGTGCTAGTCCGCAGGGGGCGAATAATTCACCCCTCCACTTT. Its translation is CSASPQGANNSPLHF.

The V and J genes are TRBV2 and TRBJ1-1; D remains unclear. V gave up 6 bases and J gave up 2 bases, with 10 bases separating them. The germline gives CDR1 SNHLY, CDR2 FYNNEI. CDR3 length equals 13 residues. The CDR3 DNA follows: TGTGCCAGCAGAGACGCAGGAAACACTGAAGCTTTCTTT. Its translation: CASRDAGNTEAFF.

This chain links TRBV7-9 with TRBJ1-1; the match to TRBD1 covers 7 bases. This CDR3 contains 16 residues. Trimming at V came to 0 bases and at J to 6 bases, leaving 10 bases not matched to a gene. The germline V gene has CDR1 SEHNR and CDR2 FQNEAQ (reference sequence). The CDR3 loop is CASSLARQGRRAEAFF. In DNA, the CDR3 is TGTGCCAGCAGCTTAGCCCGACAGGGTAGGAGGGCTGAAGCTTTCTTT.

This clonotype came up a few times. This chain uses TRBV20-1 with TRBJ2-7, with 9 bases matching TRBD2. Germline V lookup: CDR1 DFQATT, CDR2 SNEGSKA (reference sequence). CDR3 length equals 13 residues. The CDR3 is CSAKAGGSHEQYF. Here the CDR3 DNA reads TGCAGCGCCAAAGCGGGAGGATCTCACGAGCAGTACTTC.

V gene TRBV11-2 combines with J gene TRBJ2-1; 9 bases map to TRBD1. This CDR3 spans 15 amino acids. V gave up 4 bases and J gave up 6 bases; unmatched junction bases: 7. Germline V lookup: CDR1 SGHAT, CDR2 FQNNGV. The CDR3 region is CASSWGQGLGNEQFF. DNA for the CDR3: TGTGCCAGCAGCTGGGGACAGGGTTTAGGCAATGAGCAGTTCTTC.

This clonotype was seen a handful of times. V is TRBV5-5 and J is TRBJ2-7; D not resolved. Trimming pared 1 base from V and 2 bases from J, leaving 13 bases between. The CDR3 has 15 residues. The V gene's germline CDR1 is SGHKS and CDR2 YYEKEE (reference sequence). The CDR3, as DNA: TGTGCCAGCAGCTTGTCGCTAGTCGGTACCTACGAGCAGTACTTC. Translating gives CASSLSLVGTYEQYF. The variable domain in full, with the rest retrieved from reference TRBV5-5 and TRBJ2-7, is DAGVTQSPTHLIKTRGQQVTLRCSPISGHKSVSWYQQVLGQGPQFIFQYYEKEERGRGNFPDRFSARQFPNYSSELNVNALLLGDSALYLCASSLSLVGTYEQYFGPGTRLTVT.

The chain recombines TRBV4-2 with TRBJ2-2; TRBD1 agrees at 9 bases. V was pared by 4 bases and J by 4 bases, with 16 bases of the junction left unmatched. CDR3 length equals 19 residues. Per the germline V gene, CDR1 is LGHNA and CDR2 is YNFKEQ. Here the CDR3 reads CASSLRWSRDRAFTGELFF. The CDR3 coding sequence is TGTGCCAGCAGCCTACGCTGGAGCCGGGACAGGGCGTTCACCGGGGAGCTGTTTTTT.

This clonotype has more than one count but fewer than ten. V usage is TRBV9 and J usage is TRBJ2-1; 10 bases line up with TRBD2. Germline assignment: CDR1 SGDLS and CDR2 YYNGEE. The CDR3 is 16 amino acids. V was pared by 5 bases and J by 2 bases, with 7 bases of the junction left unmatched. The CDR3 coding sequence is TGTGCCAGCAGTAGTACCGGACTAGCGGCCTACAATGAGCAGTTCTTC. Residues: CASSSTGLAAYNEQFF.

This rearrangement joins TRBV5-6 to TRBJ2-1, with D perhaps being TRBD1 or TRBD2 (5 bases each). The CDR3 loop spans 15 amino acids. Germline V CDR1 and CDR2: SGHDT, YYEEEE. V lost 0 bases, J lost 4 bases, and 11 bases lay in between. In nucleotides, the CDR3 is TGTGCCAGCAGCTTGGGGGGGATTGCGTACAATGAGCAGTTCTTC. This encodes CASSLGGIAYNEQFF. The full variable domain, in which reference TRBV5-6 and TRBJ2-1 provide the parts outside the CDR3, is DAGVTQSPTHLIKTRGQQVTLRCSPKSGHDTVSWYQQALGQGPQFIFQYYEEEERQRGNFPDRFSGHQFPNYSSELNVNALLLGDSALYLCASSLGGIAYNEQFFGPGTRLTVL.

This clonotype showed up just a few times. V gene TRBV20-1 combines with J gene TRBJ1-1, with D possibly being TRBD1 (5 bases). The CDR3 extends over 11 amino acids. Trimming removed 5 bases from V and 7 bases from J, with 11 bases in between. The germline V gene has CDR1 DFQATT and CDR2 SNEGSKA (reference sequence). As DNA, the CDR3 is TGCAGTGCTCGGGGGGGTATTGAAGCTTTCTTT. Protein: CSARGGIEAFF.

This clonotype was counted between two and nine times. The V call is TRBV7-8, the J call TRBJ2-2, with a weak D call TRBD2 (6 bases). The CDR3 is 17 amino acids. The germline V gene has CDR1 SGHVS and CDR2 FQNEAQ. Trimming took off 5 bases at V and 1 base at J, with 17 bases between the two ends. Here the CDR3 DNA reads TGTGCCAGCAGCACCCGAGGACGAGCGGGGAACACCGGGGAGCTGTTTTTT. It codes for CASSTRGRAGNTGELFF.

The V and J genes are TRBV15 and TRBJ1-4; TRBD1 agrees at 9 bases. Germline V gives CDR1 LNHNV, CDR2 YYDKDF (reference sequence). The CDR3 length is 15 residues. V lost 5 bases to trimming and J lost 8 bases; unmatched junction nucleotides: 9. CDR3 in amino acids: CATSGRTGVGEKLFF. In nucleotides, the CDR3 is TGTGCCACCAGCGGTCGGACAGGGGTTGGAGAAAAACTGTTTTTT.

The chain uses TRBV24-1 and TRBJ2-2; D may be TRBD1 (6 bases). The germline V gene encodes CDR1 KGHDR and CDR2 SFDVKD. Deletions cut 8 bases from V and 5 bases from J, with 8 bases between. This CDR3 contains 12 residues. The CDR3 region has the DNA TGTGCCACCAATGGACAGACCGGGGAGCTGTTTTTT. Encoded protein: CATNGQTGELFF.

This clonotype has ten or more counts. The chain joins TRBV5-1 to TRBJ2-1, with D possibly being TRBD2 (6 bases). The length of the CDR3 is 14 residues. Germline loops: CDR1 SGHRS, CDR2 YFSETQ. The ends were cut back, 4 bases at V and 4 bases at J, with 12 bases in the middle. For the CDR3, the DNA is TGCGCCAGCAGCCTCGGGGACTCGTACAATGAGCAGTTCTTC. It encodes CASSLGDSYNEQFF.

This clonotype was seen only a few times. This rearrangement joins TRBV7-2 to TRBJ2-7; D uncertain. Trimming took 5 bases from V and 0 from J, leaving 11 bases between them. The CDR3 spans 14 residues. Germline V gene data show CDR1 as SGHTA and CDR2 as FQGNSA. The CDR3 DNA reads as TGTGCCAGCAGCCCTACCTCCATCTCCTACGAGCAGTACGTC. Translation gives CASSPTSISYEQYV.

This chain joins TRBV3-1 and TRBJ1-1; a possible D gene is TRBD1 (5 bases). V lost 2 bases and J 10 bases, leaving 17 bases between the germline ends. Germline loops: CDR1 LGHDT, CDR2 YNNKEL (reference sequence). The CDR3 spans 14 residues. The CDR3 loop is CASSQPQGSSIAFF. As DNA, the CDR3 is TGTGCCAGCAGCCAACCTCAGGGATCATCCATAGCTTTCTTT.

The rearrangement joins TRBV12-3 or TRBV12-4 to TRBJ2-3; 11 bases fit TRBD2. J lost 2 bases, V lost 6 bases, and 4 bases had no gene match. CDR3 length: 15 residues. For the CDR3, the DNA is TGTGCCAGCAGCCGGACTAGCGGGTACACAGATACGCAGTATTTT. As protein: CASSRTSGYTDTQYF.

The chain uses TRBV28 and TRBJ2-1; the match to TRBD2 covers 12 bases. In germline, CDR1 is MDHEN, CDR2 SYDVKM. V lost 5 bases, J lost 4 bases, and 15 bases stayed unmatched. This CDR3 is built from 19 residues. The CDR3 DNA follows: TGTGCCAGCAGTCCCCTCCCCGGACTAGCGGGAAATCGTTACAATGAGCAGTTCTTC. Protein sequence: CASSPLPGLAGNRYNEQFF.

In its sample, this clonotype was seen a few times. The chain uses TRBV7-7 and TRBJ2-5; tentative D call: TRBD1 (5 bases). CDR3 size: 15 residues. The germline V gene encodes CDR1 SSHAT and CDR2 FNYEAQ (reference sequence). Deletions cut 2 bases from V and 5 bases from J, with 15 bases between. CDR3 sequence: CASSLSQGPWETQYF. The CDR3 DNA is TGTGCCAGCAGCTTATCCCAGGGCCCCTGGGAGACCCAGTACTTC.

The chain uses TRBV5-5 and TRBJ2-2; D remains unclear. This CDR3 has 14 residues. The V and J ends lost 4 bases and 7 bases respectively, with 14 bases between them. Per the germline V gene, CDR1 is SGHKS and CDR2 is YYEKEE (reference sequence). The chain's CDR3 is CASSPDPTGGELFF. CDR3 DNA sequence: TGTGCCAGCAGCCCGGACCCGACCGGCGGGGAGCTGTTTTTT.

Many counts were recorded for this clonotype. The rearrangement uses TRBV12-3 or TRBV12-4 and TRBJ2-5; D is undetermined. Trimming removed 6 bases from V and 0 bases from J, with 14 bases in between. The CDR3 is 15 amino acids. CDR3 nucleotide sequence: TGTGCCAGCAGCCATGAGTGGGCAGACCAAGAGACCCAGTACTTC. Translation gives CASSHEWADQETQYF.

The sample holds a few counts of this clonotype. The rearrangement joins TRBV20-1 to TRBJ2-3; 11 bases are shared with TRBD2. The CDR3 is 18 amino acids. The V and J ends lost 3 bases and 0 bases, in that order; junction bases with no gene match: 11. Per the germline V gene, CDR1 is DFQATT and CDR2 is SNEGSKA (reference sequence). The CDR3 region has the DNA TGCAGTGCTAGTGTCGTGACTAGCGGGGCAGCTAGCACAGATACGCAGTATTTT. Its translation: CSASVVTSGAASTDTQYF.

The V call is TRBV28, the J call TRBJ2-1; 7 nucleotides align to TRBD2. Germline trimming cut 10 bases from V and 4 bases from J; bases unmatched to any gene: 10. Germline assignment: CDR1 MDHEN and CDR2 SYDVKM. The CDR3 consists of 14 residues. CDR3 coding DNA: TGTGCCACCCACCCGGGGGGACGATACAATGAGCAGTTCTTC. Its translation: CATHPGGRYNEQFF.

The J gene is TRBJ2-1, the V gene TRBV7-2, with D perhaps matching TRBD2 (5 bases). V was shortened by 3 bases and J by 8 bases, with 14 bases between the two germline ends. The CDR3 loop spans 14 amino acids. Germline CDR1 SGHTA, CDR2 FQGNSA. In DNA form, the CDR3 reads TGTGCCAGCAGCTTCGGGAAACTACGAGATGAGCAGTTCTTC. Residues: CASSFGKLRDEQFF.

The rearrangement joins TRBV5-1 to TRBJ2-3; 8 nucleotides line up with TRBD2. Germline values: CDR1 SGHRS, CDR2 YFSETQ. CDR3 size: 15 residues. Germline trimming cut 7 bases from V and 4 bases from J; bases unmatched to any gene: 11. The CDR3 spells CASGTAGDGADTQYF. The DNA for the CDR3 is TGCGCCAGCGGAACAGCGGGAGACGGGGCAGATACGCAGTATTTT.

The rearrangement uses TRBV18 and TRBJ2-5; D might be TRBD1 (7 bases). Germline V CDR1 and CDR2: KGHSH, LQKENI. CDR3 size: 20 residues. Trimming removed 3 bases from V and 0 bases from J, with 26 bases in between. CDR3 nucleotides: TGTGCCAGCTCACCCTCGCGGTCTTCAATTCAGGGGGGCCACCAAGAGACCCAGTACTTC. This translates into CASSPSRSSIQGGHQETQYF. Using reference TRBV18 and TRBJ2-5 for the parts outside the CDR3, the full variable domain is NAGVMQNPRHLVRRRGQEARLRCSPMKGHSHVYWYRQLPEEGLKFMVYLQKENIIDESGMPKERFSAEFPKEGPSILRIQQVVRGDSAAYFCASSPSRSSIQGGHQETQYFGPGTRLLVL.